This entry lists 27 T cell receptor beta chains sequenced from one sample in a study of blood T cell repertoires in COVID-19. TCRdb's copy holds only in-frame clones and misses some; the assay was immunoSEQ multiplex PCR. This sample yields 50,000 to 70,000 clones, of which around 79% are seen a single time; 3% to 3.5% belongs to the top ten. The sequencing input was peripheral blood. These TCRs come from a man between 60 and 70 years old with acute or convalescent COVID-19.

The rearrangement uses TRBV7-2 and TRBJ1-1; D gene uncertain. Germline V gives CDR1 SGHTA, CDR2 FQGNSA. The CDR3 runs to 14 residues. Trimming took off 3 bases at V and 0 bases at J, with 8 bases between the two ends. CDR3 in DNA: TGTGCCAGCAGCTTCGCCAGTATGAACACTGAAGCTTTCTTT. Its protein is CASSFASMNTEAFF.

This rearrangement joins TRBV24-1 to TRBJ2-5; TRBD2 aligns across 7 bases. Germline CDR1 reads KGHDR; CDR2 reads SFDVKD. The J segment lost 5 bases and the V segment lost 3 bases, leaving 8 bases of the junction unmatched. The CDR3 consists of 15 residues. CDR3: CATSDVGTNRETQYF. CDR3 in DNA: TGTGCCACCAGTGATGTTGGGACTAATCGGGAGACCCAGTACTTC.

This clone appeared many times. This CDR3 reads CASSQPGLAGSYEQYF. The CDR3 coding sequence is TGCGCCAGCAGCCAGCCTGGACTAGCGGGGTCCTACGAGCAGTACTTC. The rearrangement uses TRBV4-1 and TRBJ2-7; 12 bases fit TRBD2. V trimming: 3 bases; J trimming: 1 base; junction bases outside the gene matches: 4. Per the germline V gene, CDR1 is MGHRA and CDR2 is YSYEKL. The CDR3 spans 16 residues.

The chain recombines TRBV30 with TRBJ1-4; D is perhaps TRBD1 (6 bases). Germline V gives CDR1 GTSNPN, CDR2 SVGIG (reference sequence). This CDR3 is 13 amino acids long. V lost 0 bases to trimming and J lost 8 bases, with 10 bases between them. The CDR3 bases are TGTGCCTGGAGTGTAGGGGGAAGCGAAAAACTGTTTTTT. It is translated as CAWSVGGSEKLFF.

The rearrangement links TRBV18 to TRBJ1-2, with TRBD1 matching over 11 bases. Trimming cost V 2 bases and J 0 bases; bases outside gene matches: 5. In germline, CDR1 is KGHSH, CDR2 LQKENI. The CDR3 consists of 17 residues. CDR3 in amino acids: CASSPTGTGGTNYGYTF. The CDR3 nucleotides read TGTGCCAGCTCACCAACCGGGACAGGGGGTACTAACTATGGCTACACCTTC.

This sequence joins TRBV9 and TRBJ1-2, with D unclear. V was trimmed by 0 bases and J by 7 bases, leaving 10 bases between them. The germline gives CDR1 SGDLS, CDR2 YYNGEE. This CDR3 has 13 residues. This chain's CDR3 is CASSVASGRGYTF. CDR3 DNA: TGTGCCAGCAGCGTAGCGTCGGGTCGTGGCTACACCTTC.

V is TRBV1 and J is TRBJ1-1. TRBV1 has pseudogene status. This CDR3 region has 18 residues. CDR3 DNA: TGCACCAGCAGCCAAGATAGTTGCGGGTGGGGATGGGACACTGAAGCTTTCTTT. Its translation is CTSSQDSCGWGWDTEAFF.

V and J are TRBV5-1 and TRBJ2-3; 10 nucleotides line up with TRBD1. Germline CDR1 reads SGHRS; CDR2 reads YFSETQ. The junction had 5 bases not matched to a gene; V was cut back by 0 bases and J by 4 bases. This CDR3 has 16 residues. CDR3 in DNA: TGCGCCAGCAGCTTGGGACAGGGGGCGGGAGCAGATACGCAGTATTTT. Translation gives CASSLGQGAGADTQYF.

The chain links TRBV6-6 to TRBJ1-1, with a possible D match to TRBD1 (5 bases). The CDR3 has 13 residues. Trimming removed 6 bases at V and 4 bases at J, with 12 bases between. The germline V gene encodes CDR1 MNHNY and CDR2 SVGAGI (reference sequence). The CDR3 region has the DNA TGTGCCAGCAGCCACTGGGGGGGCACTGAAGCTTTCTTT. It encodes CASSHWGGTEAFF.

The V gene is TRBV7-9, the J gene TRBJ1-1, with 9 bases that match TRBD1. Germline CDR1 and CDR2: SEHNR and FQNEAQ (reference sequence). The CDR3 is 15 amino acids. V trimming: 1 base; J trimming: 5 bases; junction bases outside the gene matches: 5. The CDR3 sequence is CASSLEGQGRTEAFF. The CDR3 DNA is TGTGCCAGCAGCTTAGAGGGACAGGGAAGGACTGAAGCTTTCTTT. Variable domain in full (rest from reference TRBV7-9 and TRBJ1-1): DTGVSQNPRHKITKRGQNVTFRCDPISEHNRLYWYRQTLGQGPEFLTYFQNEAQLEKSRLLSDRFSAERPKGSFSTLEIQRTEQGDSAMYLCASSLEGQGRTEAFFGQGTRLTVV.

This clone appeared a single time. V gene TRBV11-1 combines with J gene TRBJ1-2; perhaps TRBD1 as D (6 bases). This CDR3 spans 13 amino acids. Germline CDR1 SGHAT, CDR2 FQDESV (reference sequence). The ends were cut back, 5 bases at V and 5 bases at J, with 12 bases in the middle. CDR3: CASSVRQEYGYTF. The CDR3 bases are TGTGCCAGCAGCGTACGACAGGAATATGGCTACACCTTC.

CDR3: CASSRGQGGQPQHF. CDR3 in DNA: TGCGCCAGCAGCCGTGGACAGGGGGGTCAGCCCCAGCATTTT. This rearrangement joins TRBV5-1 to TRBJ1-5; 10 nucleotides agree with TRBD1. The junction had 4 bases not matched to a gene; V was cut back by 4 bases and J by 6 bases. Germline V lookup: CDR1 SGHRS, CDR2 YFSETQ. This CDR3 is built from 14 residues.

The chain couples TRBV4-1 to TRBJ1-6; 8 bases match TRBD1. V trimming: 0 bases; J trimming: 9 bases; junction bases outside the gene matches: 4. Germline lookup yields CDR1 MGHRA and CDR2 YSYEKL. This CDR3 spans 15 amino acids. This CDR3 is CASSQDQDRGSPLHF. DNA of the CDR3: TGCGCCAGCAGCCAAGATCAAGACAGGGGTTCACCCCTCCACTTT.

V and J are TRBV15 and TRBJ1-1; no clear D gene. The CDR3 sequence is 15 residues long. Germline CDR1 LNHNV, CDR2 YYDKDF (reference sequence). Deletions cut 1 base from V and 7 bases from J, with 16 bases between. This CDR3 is CATSRARVVSSEAFF. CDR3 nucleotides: TGTGCCACCAGCAGAGCGCGGGTTGTTTCGAGTGAAGCTTTCTTT.

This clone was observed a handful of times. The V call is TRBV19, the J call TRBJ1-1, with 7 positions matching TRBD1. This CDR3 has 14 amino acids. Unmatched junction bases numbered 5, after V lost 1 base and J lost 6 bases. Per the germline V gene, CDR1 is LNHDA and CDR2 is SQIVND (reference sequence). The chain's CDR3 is CASSIGQGVAEAFF. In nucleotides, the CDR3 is TGTGCCAGTAGTATAGGGCAGGGGGTGGCTGAAGCTTTCTTT.

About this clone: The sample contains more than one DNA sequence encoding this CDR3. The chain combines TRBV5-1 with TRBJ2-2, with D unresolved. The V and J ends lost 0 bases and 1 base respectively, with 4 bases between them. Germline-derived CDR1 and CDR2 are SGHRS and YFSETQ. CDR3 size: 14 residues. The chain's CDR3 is CASSLGQNTGELFF. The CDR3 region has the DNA TGCGCCAGCAGCTTGGGTCAGAACACCGGGGAGCTGTTTTTT.

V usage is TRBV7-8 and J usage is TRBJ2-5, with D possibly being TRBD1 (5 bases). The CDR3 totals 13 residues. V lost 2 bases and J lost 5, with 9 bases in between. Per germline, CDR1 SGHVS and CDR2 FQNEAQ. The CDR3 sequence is CASSLSRDETQYF. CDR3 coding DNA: TGTGCCAGCAGCTTAAGCAGGGATGAGACCCAGTACTTC.

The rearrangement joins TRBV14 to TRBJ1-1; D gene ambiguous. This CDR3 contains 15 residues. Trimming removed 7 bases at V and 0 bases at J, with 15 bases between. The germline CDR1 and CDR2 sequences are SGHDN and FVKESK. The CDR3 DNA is TGTGCCAGCACCCTTCAAGGCAGGATGAACACTGAAGCTTTCTTT. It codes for CASTLQGRMNTEAFF. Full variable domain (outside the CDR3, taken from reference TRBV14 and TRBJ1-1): EAGVTQFPSHSVIEKGQTVTLRCDPISGHDNLYWYRRVMGKEIKFLLHFVKESKQDESGMPNNRFLAERTGGTYSTLKVQPAELEDSGVYFCASTLQGRMNTEAFFGQGTRLTVV.

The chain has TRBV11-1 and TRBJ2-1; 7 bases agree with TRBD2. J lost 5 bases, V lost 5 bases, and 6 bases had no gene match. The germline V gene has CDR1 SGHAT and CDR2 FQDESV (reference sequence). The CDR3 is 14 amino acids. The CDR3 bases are TGTGCCAGCAGCACCCGGGACTATAACAATGAGCAGTTCTTC. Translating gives CASSTRDYNNEQFF.

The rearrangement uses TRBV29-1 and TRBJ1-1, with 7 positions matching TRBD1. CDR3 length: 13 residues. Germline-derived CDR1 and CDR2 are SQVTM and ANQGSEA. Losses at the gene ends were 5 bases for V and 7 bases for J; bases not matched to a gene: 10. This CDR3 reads CSVPGQKTGEAFF. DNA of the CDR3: TGCAGCGTTCCGGGACAGAAAACCGGTGAAGCTTTCTTT.

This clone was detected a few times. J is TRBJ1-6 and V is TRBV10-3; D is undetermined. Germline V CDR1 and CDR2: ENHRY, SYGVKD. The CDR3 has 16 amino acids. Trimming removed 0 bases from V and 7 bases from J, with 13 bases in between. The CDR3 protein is CAISESAVRENSPLHF. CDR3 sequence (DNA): TGTGCCATCAGTGAGTCTGCAGTGAGGGAAAATTCACCCCTCCACTTT.

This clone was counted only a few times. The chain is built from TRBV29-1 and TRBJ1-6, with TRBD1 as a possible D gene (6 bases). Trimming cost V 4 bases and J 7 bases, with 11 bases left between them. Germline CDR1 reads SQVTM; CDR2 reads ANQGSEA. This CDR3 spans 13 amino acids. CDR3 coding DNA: TGCAGCGTTGGGACAGACCTGAATTCACCCCTCCACTTT. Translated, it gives CSVGTDLNSPLHF.

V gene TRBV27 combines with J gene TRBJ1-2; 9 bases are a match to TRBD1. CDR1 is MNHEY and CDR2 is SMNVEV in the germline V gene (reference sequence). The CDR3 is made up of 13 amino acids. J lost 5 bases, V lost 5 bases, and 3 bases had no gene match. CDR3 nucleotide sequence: TGTGCCAGCAGTACAGGGGGCCGGTATGGCTACACCTTC. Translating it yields CASSTGGRYGYTF.

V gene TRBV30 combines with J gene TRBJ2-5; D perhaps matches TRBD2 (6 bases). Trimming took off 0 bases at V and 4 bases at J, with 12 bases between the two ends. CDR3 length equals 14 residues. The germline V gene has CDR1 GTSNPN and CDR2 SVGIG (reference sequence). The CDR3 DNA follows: TGTGCCTGGAGTGTAAGGGGAGGAAGAGAGACCCAGTACTTC. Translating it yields CAWSVRGGRETQYF. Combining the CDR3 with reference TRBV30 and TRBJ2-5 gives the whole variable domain SQTIHQWPATLVQPVGSPLSLECTVEGTSNPNLYWYRQAAGRGLQLLFYSVGIGQISSEVPQNLSASRPQDRQFILSSKKLLLSDSGFYLCAWSVRGGRETQYFGPGTRLLVL.

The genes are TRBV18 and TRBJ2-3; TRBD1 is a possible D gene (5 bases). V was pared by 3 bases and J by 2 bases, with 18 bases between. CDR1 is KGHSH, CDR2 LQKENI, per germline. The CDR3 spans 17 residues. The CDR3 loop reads CASSPRMVGASTDTQYF. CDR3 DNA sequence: TGTGCCAGCTCACCGAGGATGGTAGGGGCCTCCACAGATACGCAGTATTTT.

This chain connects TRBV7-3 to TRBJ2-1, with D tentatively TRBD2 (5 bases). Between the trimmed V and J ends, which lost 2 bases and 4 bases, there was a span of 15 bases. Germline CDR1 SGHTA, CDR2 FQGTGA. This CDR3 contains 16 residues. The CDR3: CASSLSGQRSYNEQFF. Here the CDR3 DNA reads TGTGCCAGCAGCTTATCAGGCCAGCGGTCTTACAATGAGCAGTTCTTC.

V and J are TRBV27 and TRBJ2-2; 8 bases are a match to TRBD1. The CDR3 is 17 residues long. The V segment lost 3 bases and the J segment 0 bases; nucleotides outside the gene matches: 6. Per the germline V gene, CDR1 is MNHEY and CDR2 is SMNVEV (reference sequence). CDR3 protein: CASSLGQAFANTGELFF. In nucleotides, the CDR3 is TGTGCCAGCAGTTTGGGACAGGCGTTCGCGAACACCGGGGAGCTGTTTTTT.